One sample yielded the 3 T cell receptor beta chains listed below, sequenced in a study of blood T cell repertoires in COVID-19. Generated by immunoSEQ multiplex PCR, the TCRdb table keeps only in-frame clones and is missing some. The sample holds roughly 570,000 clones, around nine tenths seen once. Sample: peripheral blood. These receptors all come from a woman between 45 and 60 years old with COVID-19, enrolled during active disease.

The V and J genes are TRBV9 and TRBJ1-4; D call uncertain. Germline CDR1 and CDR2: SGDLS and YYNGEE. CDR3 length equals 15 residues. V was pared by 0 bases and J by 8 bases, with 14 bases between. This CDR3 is CASSVDIRVGEKLFF. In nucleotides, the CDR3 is TGTGCCAGCAGCGTAGATATCCGGGTTGGGGAAAAACTGTTTTTT.

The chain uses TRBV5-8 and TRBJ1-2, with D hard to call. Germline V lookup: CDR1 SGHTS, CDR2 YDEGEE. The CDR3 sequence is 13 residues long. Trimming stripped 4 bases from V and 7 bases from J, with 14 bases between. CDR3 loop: CASSLVGRSGYTF. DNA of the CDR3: TGTGCCAGCAGCCTCGTCGGGAGGAGTGGCTACACCTTC.

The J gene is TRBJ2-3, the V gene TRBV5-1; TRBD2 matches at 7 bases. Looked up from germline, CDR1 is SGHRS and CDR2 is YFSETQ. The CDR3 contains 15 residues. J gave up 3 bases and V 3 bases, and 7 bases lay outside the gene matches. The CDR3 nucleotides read TGCGCCAGCAGCTATATAGCGGGTCTAACAGATACGCAGTATTTT. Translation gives CASSYIAGLTDTQYF. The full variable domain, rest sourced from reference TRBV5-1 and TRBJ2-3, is KAGVTQTPRYLIKTRGQQVTLSCSPISGHRSVSWYQQTPGQGLQFLFEYFSETQRNKGNFPGRFSGRQFSNSRSEMNVSTLELGDSALYLCASSYIAGLTDTQYFGPGTRLTVL.